This T cell receptor beta chain was identified in a study of blood T cell repertoires in COVID-19. Study details: The United States, Italy and Spain were the sources of the acute and convalescent COVID-19 samples. PBMCs, B-cell-depleted T cells, or T cells provided the cDNA or gDNA that made up the material.

The authors' processing: Reference gene primer amplification yielded estimated nucleated cell counts. Sequencing was performed with immunoSEQ multiplex PCR; in TCRdb, only in-frame clones are kept and a portion is missing. V, J and clone size are those of that table, while D and trimming were read from the DNA. The sample lists some 21,000 clones, approximately 84% occurring once. The V and J ends lost 0 bases and 4 bases respectively, with 10 bases between them. Germline V CDR1 and CDR2: SGHRS, YFSETQ. The CDR3 runs to 14 residues. The chain combines TRBV5-1 with TRBJ2-5; the D is unclear. Material for sequencing was peripheral blood. The sequence was collected from a human donor with active COVID-19. The donor label of this sample is uncertain. The CDR3 protein is CASSLDPSGETQYF. In DNA, the CDR3 is TGCGCCAGCAGCTTGGATCCGTCGGGAGAGACCCAGTACTTC.